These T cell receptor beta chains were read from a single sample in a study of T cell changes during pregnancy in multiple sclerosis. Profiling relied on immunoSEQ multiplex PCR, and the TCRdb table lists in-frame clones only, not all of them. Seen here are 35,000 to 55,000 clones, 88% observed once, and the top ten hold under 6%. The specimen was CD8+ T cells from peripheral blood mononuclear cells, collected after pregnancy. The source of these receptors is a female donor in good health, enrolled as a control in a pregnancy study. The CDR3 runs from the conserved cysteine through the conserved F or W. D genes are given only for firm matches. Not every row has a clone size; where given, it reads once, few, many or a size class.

CAWSPTENYGYTF TGTGCCTGGAGCCCGACTGAGAACTATGGCTACACCTTC TRBJ1-2 NA NA TRBV30
CASSLGTMNTEAFF TGTGCCAGTAGTCTGGGGACAATGAACACTGAAGCTTTCTTT TRBJ1-1 NA once TRBV19
CASSRGTAYEQYF TGTGCCAGCAGCCGTGGGACAGCCTACGAGCAGTACTTC TRBJ2-7 TRBD1 NA TRBV7-3
CASRRPGPEAFF TGTGCCAGCAGACGGCCAGGGCCTGAAGCTTTCTTT TRBJ1-1 NA NA TRBV21-1
CASSLRTTDGYTF TGTGCCAGCAGCTTGCGGACAACCGATGGCTACACCTTC TRBJ1-2 NA NA TRBV5-6
CASSYSLTDYGYTF TGTGCCAGCAGTTACTCCCTGACAGACTATGGCTACACCTTC TRBJ1-2 NA NA TRBV6-5
CASSFDPGQGFNQPQHF TGTGCCAGCAGCTTCGACCCGGGACAGGGCTTTAATCAGCCCCAGCATTTT TRBJ1-5 TRBD1 NA TRBV7-9
CASSLGQVSFSYNSPLHF TGTGCCAGTAGTCTCGGACAGGTTTCCTTCTCCTATAATTCACCCCTCCACTTT TRBJ1-6 TRBD1 once TRBV19
CASSSTGGYTDTQYF TGCGCCAGCAGCAGCACAGGGGGCTATACAGATACGCAGTATTTT TRBJ2-3 TRBD1 NA TRBV5-1
CASSSPPGGDYEQYF TGTGCCAGCAGTTCCCCTCCCGGGGGAGACTACGAGCAGTACTTC TRBJ2-7 NA NA TRBV28
CASSPGTNQETQYF TGTGCCAGCTCACCCGGGACTAACCAAGAGACCCAGTACTTC TRBJ2-5 TRBD2 NA TRBV18
CASSPPPSTGRGTQYF TGTGCCAGCAGTCCCCCCCCCTCGACAGGGCGCGGTACGCAGTATTTT TRBJ2-3 TRBD1 NA TRBV28
CASTGALYEQYF TGTGCCAGCACAGGGGCTTTGTACGAGCAGTACTTC TRBJ2-7 NA NA TRBV6-5
CASSLGQNTGELFF TGTGCCAGCAGTTTGGGACAGAACACCGGGGAGCTGTTTTTT TRBJ2-2 NA NA TRBV28
CASSRDRGRYEQYF TGTGCCAGCAGCAGGGACAGGGGGCGGTACGAGCAGTACTTC TRBJ2-7 TRBD1 NA TRBV7-2
CAISGGLQGPTYEQYF TGTGCCATCAGTGGGGGTTTACAGGGACCCACCTACGAGCAGTACTTC TRBJ2-7 NA once TRBV10-3
CATSRGGGLRWNEQFF TGTGCCACCAGCAGGGGAGGGGGGCTTAGGTGGAATGAGCAGTTCTTC TRBJ2-1 NA NA TRBV15
CASSLNPGSYNEQFF TGTGCCAGCAGCTTAAACCCGGGCTCCTACAATGAGCAGTTCTTC TRBJ2-1 NA NA TRBV7-3
CASRGLAADEQFF TGTGCCAGCAGAGGACTAGCGGCCGATGAGCAGTTCTTC TRBJ2-1 TRBD2 NA TRBV28
CASSQAPDRVTGELFF TGCGCCAGCAGCCAGGCACCGGACAGGGTTACCGGGGAGCTGTTTTTT TRBJ2-2 TRBD1 NA TRBV4-3
CASSLRVGHLNTGELFF TGTGCCAGCAGCTTAAGGGTCGGACACCTAAACACCGGGGAGCTGTTTTTT TRBJ2-2 NA NA TRBV7-9
CASSGPSGSSYNEQFF TGTGCCAGCAGCGGACCTAGCGGGAGCTCCTACAATGAGCAGTTCTTC TRBJ2-1 TRBD2 NA TRBV9
CASSLGLNTGELFF TGTGCCAGCAGTTTGGGACTAAACACCGGGGAGCTGTTTTTT TRBJ2-2 TRBD2 NA TRBV28
CASSLGYGAGNTIYF TGTGCCAGCAGCTTAGGGTACGGGGCTGGAAACACCATATATTTT TRBJ1-3 NA NA TRBV13